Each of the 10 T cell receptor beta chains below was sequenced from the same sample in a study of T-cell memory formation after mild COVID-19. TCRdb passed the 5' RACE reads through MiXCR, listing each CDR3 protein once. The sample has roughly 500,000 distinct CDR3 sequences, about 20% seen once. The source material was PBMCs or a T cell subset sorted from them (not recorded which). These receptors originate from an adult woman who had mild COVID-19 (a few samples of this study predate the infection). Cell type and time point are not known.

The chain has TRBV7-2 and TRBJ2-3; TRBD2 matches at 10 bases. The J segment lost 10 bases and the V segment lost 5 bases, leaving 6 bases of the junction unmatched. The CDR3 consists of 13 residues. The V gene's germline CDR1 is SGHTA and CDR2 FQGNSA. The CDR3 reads CASSPRTSGPQYF. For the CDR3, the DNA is TGTGCCAGCAGCCCACGGACTAGCGGACCGCAGTATTTT.

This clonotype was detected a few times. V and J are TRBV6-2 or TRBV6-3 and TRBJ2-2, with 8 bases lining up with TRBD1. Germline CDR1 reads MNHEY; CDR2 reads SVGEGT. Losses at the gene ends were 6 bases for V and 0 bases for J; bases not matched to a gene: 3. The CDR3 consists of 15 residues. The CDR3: CASRMTGANTGELFF. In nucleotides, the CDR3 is TGTGCCAGCAGAATGACAGGGGCGAACACCGGGGAGCTGTTTTTT.

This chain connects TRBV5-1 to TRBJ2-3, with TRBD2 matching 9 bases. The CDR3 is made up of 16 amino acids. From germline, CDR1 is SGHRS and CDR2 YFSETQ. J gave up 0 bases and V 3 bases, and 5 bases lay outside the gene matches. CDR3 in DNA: TGCGCCAGCAGCTCTCGACTAGCGGCGAGCACAGATACGCAGTATTTT. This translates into CASSSRLAASTDTQYF.

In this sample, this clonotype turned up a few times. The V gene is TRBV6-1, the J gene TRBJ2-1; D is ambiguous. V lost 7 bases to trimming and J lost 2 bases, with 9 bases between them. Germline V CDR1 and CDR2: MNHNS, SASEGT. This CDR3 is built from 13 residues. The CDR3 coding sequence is TGTGCCAGCAAGCTAGGGACCTACAATGAGCAGTTCTTC. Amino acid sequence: CASKLGTYNEQFF.

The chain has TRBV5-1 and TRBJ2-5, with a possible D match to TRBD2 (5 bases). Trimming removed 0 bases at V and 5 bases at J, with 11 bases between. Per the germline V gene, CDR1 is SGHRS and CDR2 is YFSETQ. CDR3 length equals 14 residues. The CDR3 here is CASSLAQRGETQYF. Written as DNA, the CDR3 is TGCGCCAGCAGCTTGGCCCAGCGAGGGGAGACCCAGTACTTC.

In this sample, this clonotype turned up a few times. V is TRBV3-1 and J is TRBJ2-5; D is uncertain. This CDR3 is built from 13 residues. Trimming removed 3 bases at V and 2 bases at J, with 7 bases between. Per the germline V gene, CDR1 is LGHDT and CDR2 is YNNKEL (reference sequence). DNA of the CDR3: TGTGCCAGCAGCCACAGACGGCAAGAGACCCAGTACTTC. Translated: CASSHRRQETQYF.

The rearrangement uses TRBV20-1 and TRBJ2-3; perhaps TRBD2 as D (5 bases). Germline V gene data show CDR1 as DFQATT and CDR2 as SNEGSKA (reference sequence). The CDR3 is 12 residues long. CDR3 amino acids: CSLISQRNTQYF. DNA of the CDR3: TGCAGCCTAATCTCTCAGCGGAATACGCAGTATTTT.

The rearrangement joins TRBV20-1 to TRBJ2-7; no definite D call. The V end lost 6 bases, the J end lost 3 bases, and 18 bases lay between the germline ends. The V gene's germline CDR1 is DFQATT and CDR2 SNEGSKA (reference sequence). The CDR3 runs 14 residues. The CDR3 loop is CSAPLTAEYYEQYF. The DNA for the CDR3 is TGCAGTGCCCCGTTAACGGCAGAGTACTACGAGCAGTACTTC.

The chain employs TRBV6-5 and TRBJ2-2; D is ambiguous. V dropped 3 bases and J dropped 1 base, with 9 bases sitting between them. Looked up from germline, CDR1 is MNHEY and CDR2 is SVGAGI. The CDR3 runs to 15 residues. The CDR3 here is CASSYGVLNTGELFF. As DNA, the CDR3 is TGTGCCAGCAGTTATGGAGTGTTGAACACCGGGGAGCTGTTTTTT.

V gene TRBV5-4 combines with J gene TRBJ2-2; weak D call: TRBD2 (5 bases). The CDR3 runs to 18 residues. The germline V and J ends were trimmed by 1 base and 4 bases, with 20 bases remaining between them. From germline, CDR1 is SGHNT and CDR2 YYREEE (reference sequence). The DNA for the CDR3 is TGTGCCAGCAGCTTGCCCAACTGGTTCTCCCGGGGCACCGGGGAGCTGTTTTTT. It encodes CASSLPNWFSRGTGELFF.